This TCR beta chain was recovered during a study of tissue T cells after allogeneic stem cell transplantation (dated by TCRdb to between 2021 and 2024). In terms of the full investigation: The study profiled TCR beta repertoires in many tissues obtained from research autopsies of patients with and without GVHD, and also in mouse models of GVHD. The human arm was conducted as a prospective observational study, and neither blinding nor randomization was performed. Study-wide findings and limitations: The patient cohort was small and clinically heterogeneous, and sampling depth was acknowledged as a limitation. Only a few T cell clones appeared in more than one patient, yet motif-based clustering showed tissue-specific repertoire signatures that were shared between patients. The study did not establish which tissue TCRs were alloreactive or antigen-specific, and some clones may have been host cells that persisted. Within patients, how anatomically similar tissues were was a major factor shaping TCR repertoire composition, regardless of disease or transplant status. Blood and spleen T cells captured only a limited portion of the TCR repertoire detected in tissues, in both patients and mice.

CDR1 and CDR2 were assigned from the germline V gene (reference sequence) as FNHDT and SITEND. Spanning cysteine to phenylalanine, the CDR3 consists of 15 amino acids. The DNA covers only part of the CDR3, 42 bases in frame from base 1. The junction shows trimming of 2 bases on V and 0 bases on J, plus 9 bases between the germline ends. Of note for this clone: What this receptor recognizes is not known. For this receptor, the gene names and germline sequences are taken from the mouse. Sequencing ends 1 residue short of the CDR3 end; the germline J gene provides the rest.

The library was prepared using the immunoSEQ multiplex PCR assay. TCRbeta CDR3 sequencing was performed at survey depth by Adaptive Biotechnologies, and CDR3 sequences, V/J genes, productive frequency and template counts were reported. Amplification of TCR beta CDR3 regions was performed from genomic DNA rather than from RNA. In the source study's methods: Jensen-Shannon divergence was used to quantify pairwise repertoire overlap between tissues, with a value of 1 indicating complete divergence and a value of 0 indicating identical repertoires. Based on pairwise JSD values, tissues were grouped by single-linkage agglomerative hierarchical clustering, and the results were shown as dendrograms. GLIPH2 was run on all patient samples with simulation_depth 1000, kmer_min_depth 3, cdr3_length_cutoff 8, keeping groups with more than two unique CDR3s. A standardized tissue-overlap score was calculated by extrapolating Jaccard GLIPH-group overlap across patients to a standard repertoire size of 1000 clones. To look at how diversity was associated with clinical or experimental variables, linear mixed-effect models were used, with tissue treated as a fixed effect and individual treated as a random effect. TCRdb's version of the immuneACCESS table is confined to in-frame rearrangements and falls short of the full clone set. An unresolved V gene accounts for under half of the shortfall where checked; the remainder is of unknown origin. V, J and clone size derive from that table, while D and trimming were established from the DNA sequence. Counted in this sample were 20,000 to 25,000 clones; approximately 69% of them appeared once. The ten top clones hold 0.41% of the sample.

This clonotype originated in a female BALB/c mouse in good health. The MHC haplotype for this mouse line is H2-d. Sequenced input: blood. The rearrangement joined TRBV19 to TRBJ1-3, with TRBD1 tentatively as D gene (6 bases match). The CDR3 corresponds to CASSIGQRSGNTLYF. CDR3 bases read: TGTGCCAGCAGTATTGGACAGCGTTCTGGAAATACGCTCTAT.